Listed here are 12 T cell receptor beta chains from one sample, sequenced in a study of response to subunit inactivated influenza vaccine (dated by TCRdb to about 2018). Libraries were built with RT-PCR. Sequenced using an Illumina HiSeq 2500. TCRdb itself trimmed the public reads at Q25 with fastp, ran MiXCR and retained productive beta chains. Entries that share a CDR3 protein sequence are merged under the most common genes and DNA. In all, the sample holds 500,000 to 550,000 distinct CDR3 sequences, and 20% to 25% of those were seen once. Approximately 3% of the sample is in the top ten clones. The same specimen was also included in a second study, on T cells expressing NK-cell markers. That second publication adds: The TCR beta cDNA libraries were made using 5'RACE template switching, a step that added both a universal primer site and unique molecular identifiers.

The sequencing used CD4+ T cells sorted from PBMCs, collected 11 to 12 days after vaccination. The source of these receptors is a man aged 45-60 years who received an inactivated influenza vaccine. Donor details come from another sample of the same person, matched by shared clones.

CDR3 sequence (DNA): TGCAGTGCTAGGGTGGGAAGCCCGGGCACCGGGGAGCTGTTTTTT. Translated: CSARVGSPGTGELFF. V gene TRBV20-1 combines with J gene TRBJ2-2; D unresolved. This CDR3 has 15 amino acids. Trimming pared 3 bases from V and 4 bases from J, leaving 15 bases between. The germline V gene has CDR1 DFQATT and CDR2 SNEGSKA (reference sequence).

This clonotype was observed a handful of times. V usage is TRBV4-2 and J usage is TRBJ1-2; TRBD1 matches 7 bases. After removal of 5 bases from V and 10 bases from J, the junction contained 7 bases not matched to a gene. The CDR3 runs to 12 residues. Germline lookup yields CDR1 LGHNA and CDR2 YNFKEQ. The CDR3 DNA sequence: TGTGCCAGCAGCAACCGGGACAGTTTCTACACCTTC. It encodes CASSNRDSFYTF.

In DNA, the CDR3 is TGTGCCAGCAGCTTAGCCATCGTCTCCAGCTCCTACAATGAGCAGTTCTTC. Protein sequence: CASSLAIVSSSYNEQFF. V gene TRBV7-8 combines with J gene TRBJ2-1; D call uncertain. CDR3 size: 17 residues. Germline V gene data show CDR1 as SGHVS and CDR2 as FQNEAQ. V was shortened by 0 bases and J by 0 bases, with 12 bases between the two germline ends.

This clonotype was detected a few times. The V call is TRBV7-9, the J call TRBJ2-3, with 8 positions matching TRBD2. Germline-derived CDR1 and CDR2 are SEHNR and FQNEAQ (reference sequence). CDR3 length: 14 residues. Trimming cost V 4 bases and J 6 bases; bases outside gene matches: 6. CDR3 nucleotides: TGTGCCAGCAGCTCAGGACTAGCCTATGATACGCAGTATTTT. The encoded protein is CASSSGLAYDTQYF.

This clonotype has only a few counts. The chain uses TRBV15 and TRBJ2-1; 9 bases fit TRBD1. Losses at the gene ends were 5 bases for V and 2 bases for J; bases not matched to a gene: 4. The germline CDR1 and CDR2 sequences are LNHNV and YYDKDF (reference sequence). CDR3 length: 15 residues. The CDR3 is CATSVGQGTYNEQFF. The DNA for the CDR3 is TGTGCCACCAGCGTCGGACAGGGGACCTACAATGAGCAGTTCTTC.

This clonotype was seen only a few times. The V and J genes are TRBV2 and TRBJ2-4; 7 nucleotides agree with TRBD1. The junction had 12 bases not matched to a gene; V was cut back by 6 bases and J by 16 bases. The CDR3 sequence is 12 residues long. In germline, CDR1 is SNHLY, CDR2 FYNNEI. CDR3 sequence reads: CASRNFDRVCYF. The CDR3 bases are TGTGCCAGCAGGAACTTCGACAGGGTATGCTACTTC.

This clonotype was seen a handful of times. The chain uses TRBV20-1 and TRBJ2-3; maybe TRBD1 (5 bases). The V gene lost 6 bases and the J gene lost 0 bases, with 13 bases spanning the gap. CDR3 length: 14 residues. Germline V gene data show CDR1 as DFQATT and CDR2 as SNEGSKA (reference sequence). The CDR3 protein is CSAQRGASTDTQYF. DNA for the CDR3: TGCAGTGCGCAAAGGGGCGCGAGCACAGATACGCAGTATTTT.

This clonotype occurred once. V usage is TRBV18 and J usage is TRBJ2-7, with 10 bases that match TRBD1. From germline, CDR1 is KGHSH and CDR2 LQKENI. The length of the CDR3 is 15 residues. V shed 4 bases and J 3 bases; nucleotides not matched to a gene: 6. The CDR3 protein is CASSQGTGVGYEQYF. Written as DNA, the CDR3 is TGTGCCAGCTCACAAGGGACAGGGGTCGGCTACGAGCAGTACTTC.

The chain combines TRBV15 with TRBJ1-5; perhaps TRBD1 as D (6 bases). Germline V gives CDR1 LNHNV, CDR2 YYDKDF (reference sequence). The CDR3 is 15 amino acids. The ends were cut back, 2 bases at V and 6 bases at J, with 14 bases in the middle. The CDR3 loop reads CATSRYRAIGQPQHF. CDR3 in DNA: TGTGCCACCAGCAGATACAGGGCGATAGGTCAGCCCCAGCATTTT.

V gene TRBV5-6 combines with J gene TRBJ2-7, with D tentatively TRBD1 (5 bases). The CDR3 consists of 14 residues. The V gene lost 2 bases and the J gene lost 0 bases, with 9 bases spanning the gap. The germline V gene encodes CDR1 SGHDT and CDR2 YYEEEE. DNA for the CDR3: TGTGCCAGCAGCTTAAAACAGGTCTCCTACGAGCAGTACTTC. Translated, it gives CASSLKQVSYEQYF.

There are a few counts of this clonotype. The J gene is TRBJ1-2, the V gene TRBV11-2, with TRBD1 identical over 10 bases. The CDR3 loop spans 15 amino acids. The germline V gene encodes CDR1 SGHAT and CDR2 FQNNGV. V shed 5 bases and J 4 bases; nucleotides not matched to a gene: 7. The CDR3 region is CASSRPGTGAYGYTF. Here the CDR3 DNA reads TGTGCCAGCAGCAGACCCGGGACAGGGGCCTATGGCTACACCTTC.

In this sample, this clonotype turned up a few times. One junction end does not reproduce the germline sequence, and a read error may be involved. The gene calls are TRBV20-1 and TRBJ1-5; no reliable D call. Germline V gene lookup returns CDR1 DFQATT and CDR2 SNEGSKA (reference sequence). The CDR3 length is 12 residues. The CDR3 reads CSGRNPNQPQHF. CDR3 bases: TGCAGTGGTAGAAATCCCAATCAGCCCCAGCATTTT.